The 9 T cell receptor beta chains below all came from one sample that was sequenced in a study of neoadjuvant anti-PD-1 for oral cavity cancer. Assay used: immunoSEQ multiplex PCR; TCRdb lists only in-frame clones, some missing. The table lists 65,000 to 70,000 clones, around 85% of them singletons. As for time point: after neoadjuvant nivolumab, at surgical resection. The starting material was PBMCs, obtained after nivolumab (anti-PD-1) treatment. Receptor source: a person aged 40 to 85 with oral cavity squamous cell carcinoma.

This chain uses TRBV5-1 with TRBJ2-5; D gene ambiguous. The germline V and J ends were trimmed by 3 bases and 8 bases, with 17 bases remaining between them. The germline CDR1 and CDR2 sequences are SGHRS and YFSETQ. The CDR3 contains 14 residues. The CDR3 region is CASSSGSARDTQYF. The CDR3 DNA reads TGCGCCAGCAGCTCAGGATCAGCAAGGGATACCCAGTACTTC.

This chain uses TRBV6-6 with TRBJ2-2; D remains ambiguous. V was clipped by 0 bases and J by 1 base, with 3 bases between them. CDR1 MNHNY and CDR2 SVGAGI come from the germline V gene (reference sequence). The CDR3 covers 14 residues. The CDR3 sequence: CASSYSWNTGELFF. Here the CDR3 DNA reads TGTGCCAGCAGTTACTCGTGGAACACCGGGGAGCTGTTTTTT.

The V call is TRBV7-2, the J call TRBJ2-1; TRBD2 matches 12 bases. The CDR3 has 16 residues. V dropped 0 bases and J dropped 5; count of bases not matched to a gene: 2. Germline-derived CDR1 and CDR2 are SGHTA and FQGNSA. The CDR3 nucleotides read TGTGCCAGCAGCTTAGCGCGGACTAGCGGGAACAATGAGCAGTTCTTC. This sequence encodes CASSLARTSGNNEQFF.

The chain links TRBV9 to TRBJ2-1; 9 nucleotides agree with TRBD2. Germline loops: CDR1 SGDLS, CDR2 YYNGEE. CDR3 size: 15 residues. The ends lost 1 base at V and 10 bases at J; junction bases unmatched: 9. CDR3 coding DNA: TGTGCCAGCAGCGTATCGGCTAGCGGGATAAAGGAGCAGTTCTTC. Translating it yields CASSVSASGIKEQFF.

The rearrangement links TRBV29-1 to TRBJ1-2; 9 bases are a match to TRBD1. The CDR3 totals 12 residues. CDR1 and CDR2 from the germline V gene are SQVTM and ANQGSEA. J lost 7 bases, V lost 5 bases, and 5 bases had no gene match. The chain's CDR3 is CSVTGTGFGYTF. The CDR3 bases are TGCAGCGTTACCGGGACAGGGTTTGGCTACACCTTC.

The V and J genes are TRBV19 and TRBJ1-1; 7 bases fit TRBD1. V gave up 4 bases and J gave up 2 bases; unmatched junction bases: 4. Germline loops: CDR1 LNHDA, CDR2 SQIVND (reference sequence). This CDR3 spans 14 amino acids. The CDR3 sequence: CASSKRTGNTEAFF. The CDR3 nucleotides read TGTGCCAGTAGTAAGAGGACAGGCAACACTGAAGCTTTCTTT.

The table lists this clone with a count of one. The chain combines TRBV19 with TRBJ1-6, with a tentative D call TRBD1 (5 bases). Trimming shortened V by 5 bases and J by 0 bases, and 11 bases separated the two germline ends. Germline V gene lookup returns CDR1 LNHDA and CDR2 SQIVND (reference sequence). The CDR3 spans 16 residues. CDR3 in DNA: TGTGCCAGTAGTCCGGTGACAGTCTCCTATAATTCACCCCTCCACTTT. This encodes CASSPVTVSYNSPLHF.

The V call is TRBV4-1, the J call TRBJ2-1, with TRBD2 matching 12 bases. Looked up from germline, CDR1 is MGHRA and CDR2 is YSYEKL. With 2 bases clipped from V and 6 bases from J, the junction kept 11 bases outside the gene matches. This CDR3 spans 18 amino acids. CDR3 in DNA: TGCGCCAGCAGCCAATTTACTAGCGGGGGGCACAGGGCCAATGAGCAGTTCTTC. Translation gives CASSQFTSGGHRANEQFF.

The chain has TRBV11-2 and TRBJ1-1, with 7 bases that match TRBD1. CDR3 size: 13 residues. V was clipped by 5 bases and J by 3 bases; unmatched bases: 3. Germline CDR1 reads SGHAT; CDR2 reads FQNNGV. Here the CDR3 reads CASSHQGDTEAFF. DNA of the CDR3: TGTGCCAGCAGCCACCAGGGGGACACTGAAGCTTTCTTT.